This TCR beta chain was sequenced in a study of CD8 T cells in ankylosing spondylitis. Study-level results: Enrichment of disease-linked clones was reportedly significant in matched ankylosing spondylitis synovial fluid.

This clonotype was detected a few times. Its antigen is as yet unknown. By quantitative 5'-RACE with molecular barcodes, the TCR beta libraries were made. TCRdb re-called the 5' RACE reads through MiXCR, storing one row per CDR3 protein. Here the sample spans 250,000 to 350,000 distinct CDR3 sequences, less than 25% being singletons. Specimen: blood, either unsorted or a sorted T cell fraction (not recorded which). The TCR sequence derives from a female donor with ankylosing spondylitis or in good health (not recorded which).

The DNA for the CDR3 is TGCGCCAGCAGCGGCAGCCCAACAGGGGACACTGAAGCTTTCTTT. As protein: CASSGSPTGDTEAFF. The chain couples TRBV5-1 to TRBJ1-1; 7 nucleotides agree with TRBD1. The V segment lost 4 bases and the J segment 3 bases; nucleotides outside the gene matches: 9. The CDR3 has 15 residues. The germline CDR1 and CDR2 sequences are SGHRS and YFSETQ.